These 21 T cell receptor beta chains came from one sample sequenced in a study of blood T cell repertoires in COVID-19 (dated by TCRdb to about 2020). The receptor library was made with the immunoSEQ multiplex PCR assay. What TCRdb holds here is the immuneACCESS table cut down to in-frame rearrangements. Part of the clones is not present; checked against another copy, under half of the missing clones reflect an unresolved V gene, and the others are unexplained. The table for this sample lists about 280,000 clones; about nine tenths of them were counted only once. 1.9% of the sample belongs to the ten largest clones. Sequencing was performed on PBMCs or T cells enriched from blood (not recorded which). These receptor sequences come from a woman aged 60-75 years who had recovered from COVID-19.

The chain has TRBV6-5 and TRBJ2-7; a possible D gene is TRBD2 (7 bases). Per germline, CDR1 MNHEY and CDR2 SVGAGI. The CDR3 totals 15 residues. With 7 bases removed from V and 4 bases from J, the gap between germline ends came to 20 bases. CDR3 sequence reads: CASTSRGAGEYEQYF. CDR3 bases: TGTGCCAGCACCTCCCGGGGGGCAGGGGAGTACGAGCAGTACTTC.

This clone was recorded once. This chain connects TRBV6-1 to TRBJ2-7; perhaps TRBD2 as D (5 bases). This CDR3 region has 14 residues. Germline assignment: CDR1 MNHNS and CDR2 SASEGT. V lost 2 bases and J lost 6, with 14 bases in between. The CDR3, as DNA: TGTGCCAGCAGTGAAAGAGTAGGGAGCATCGAGCAGTACTTC. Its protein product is CASSERVGSIEQYF.

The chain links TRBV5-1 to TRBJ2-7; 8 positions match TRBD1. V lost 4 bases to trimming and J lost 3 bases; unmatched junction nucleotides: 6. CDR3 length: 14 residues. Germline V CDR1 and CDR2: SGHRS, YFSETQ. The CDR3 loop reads CASSPDRANYEQYF. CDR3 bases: TGCGCCAGCAGCCCGGACAGGGCCAACTACGAGCAGTACTTC.

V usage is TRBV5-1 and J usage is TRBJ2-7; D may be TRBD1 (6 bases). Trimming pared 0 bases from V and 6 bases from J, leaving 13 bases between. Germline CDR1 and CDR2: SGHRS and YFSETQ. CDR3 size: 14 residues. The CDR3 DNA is TGCGCCAGCAGCTTGGGTCAGGGGCGACTCGAGCAGTACTTC. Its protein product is CASSLGQGRLEQYF.

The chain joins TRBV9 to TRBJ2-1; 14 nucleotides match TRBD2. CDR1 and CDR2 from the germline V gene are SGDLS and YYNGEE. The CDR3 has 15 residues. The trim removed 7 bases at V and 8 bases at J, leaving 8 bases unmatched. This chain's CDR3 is CASPGTSGSLDEQFF. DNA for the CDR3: TGTGCCAGCCCTGGGACTAGCGGGAGCCTGGATGAGCAGTTCTTC.

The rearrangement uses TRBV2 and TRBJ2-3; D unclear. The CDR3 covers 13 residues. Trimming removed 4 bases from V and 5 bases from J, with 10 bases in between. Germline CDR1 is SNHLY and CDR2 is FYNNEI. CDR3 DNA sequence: TGTGCCAGCAGTGGGCCCTCGGGAGATACGCAGTATTTT. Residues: CASSGPSGDTQYF.

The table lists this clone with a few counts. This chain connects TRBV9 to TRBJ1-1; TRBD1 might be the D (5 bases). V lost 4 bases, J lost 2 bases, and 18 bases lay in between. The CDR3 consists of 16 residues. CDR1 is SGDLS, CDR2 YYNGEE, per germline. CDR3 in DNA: TGTGCCAGCAGCCCGACAGAATGGGTTTTCAACACTGAAGCTTTCTTT. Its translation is CASSPTEWVFNTEAFF.

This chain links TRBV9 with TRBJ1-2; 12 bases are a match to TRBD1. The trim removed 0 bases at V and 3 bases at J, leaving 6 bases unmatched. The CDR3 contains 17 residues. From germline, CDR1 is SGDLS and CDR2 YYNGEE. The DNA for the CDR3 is TGTGCCAGCAGCGTAGCCCCGGGACAGGGGGCTGACTATGGCTACACCTTC. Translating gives CASSVAPGQGADYGYTF.

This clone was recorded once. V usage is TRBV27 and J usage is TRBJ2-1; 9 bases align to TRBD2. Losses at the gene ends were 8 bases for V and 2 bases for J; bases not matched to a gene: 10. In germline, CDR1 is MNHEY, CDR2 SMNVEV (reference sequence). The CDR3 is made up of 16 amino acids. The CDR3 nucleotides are TGTGCCAGCTCCAGCGCCCGCGGGGGGGCCTACAATGAGCAGTTCTTC. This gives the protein CASSSARGGAYNEQFF.

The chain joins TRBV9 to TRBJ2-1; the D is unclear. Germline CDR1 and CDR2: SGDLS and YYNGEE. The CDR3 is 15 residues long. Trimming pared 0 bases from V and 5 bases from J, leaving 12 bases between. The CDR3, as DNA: TGTGCCAGCAGCGTAGAGATTCTCGAGGACAATGAGCAGTTCTTC. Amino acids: CASSVEILEDNEQFF.

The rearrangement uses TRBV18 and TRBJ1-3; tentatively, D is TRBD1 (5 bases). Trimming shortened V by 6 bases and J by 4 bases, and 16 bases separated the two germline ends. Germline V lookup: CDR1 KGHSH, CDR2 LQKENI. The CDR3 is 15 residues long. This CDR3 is CASSPARGRGNTIYF. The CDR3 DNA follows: TGTGCCAGCTCCCCAGCAAGGGGCAGAGGAAACACCATATATTTT.

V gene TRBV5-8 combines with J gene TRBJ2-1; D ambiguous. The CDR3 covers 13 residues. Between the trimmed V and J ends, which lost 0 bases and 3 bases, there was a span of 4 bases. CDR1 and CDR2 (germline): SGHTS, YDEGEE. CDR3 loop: CASSLGLYNEQFF. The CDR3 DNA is TGTGCCAGCAGCTTGGGGCTCTACAATGAGCAGTTCTTC. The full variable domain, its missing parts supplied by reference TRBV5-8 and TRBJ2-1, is EAGVTQSPTHLIKTRGQQATLRCSPISGHTSVYWYQQALGLGLQFLLWYDEGEERNRGNFPPRFSGRQFPNYSSELNVNALELEDSALYLCASSLGLYNEQFFGPGTRLTVL.

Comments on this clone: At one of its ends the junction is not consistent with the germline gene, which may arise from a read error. CDR3 DNA sequence: TGTGCCTGGAGAGCGTCCCGGATTGGAGGCATCTTC. Its translation is CAWRASRIGGIF. The chain combines TRBV30 with TRBJ1-2; D gene unclear. CDR3 length equals 12 residues. Germline CDR1 GTSNPN, CDR2 SVGIG (reference sequence).

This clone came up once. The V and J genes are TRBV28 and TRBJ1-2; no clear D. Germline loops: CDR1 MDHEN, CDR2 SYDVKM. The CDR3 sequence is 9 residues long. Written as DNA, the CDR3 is TGTGCTACTGGCCGGGACTACACCTTC. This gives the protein CATGRDYTF.

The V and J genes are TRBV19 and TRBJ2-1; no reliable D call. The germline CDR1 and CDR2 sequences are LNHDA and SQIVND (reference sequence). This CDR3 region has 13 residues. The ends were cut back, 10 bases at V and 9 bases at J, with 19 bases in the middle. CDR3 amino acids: CATPTETFTEQFF. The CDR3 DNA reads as TGTGCCACCCCCACCGAGACTTTTACTGAGCAGTTCTTC. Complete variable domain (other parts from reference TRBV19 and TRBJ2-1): DGGITQSPKYLFRKEGQNVTLSCEQNLNHDAMYWYRQDPGQGLRLIYYSQIVNDFQKGDIAEGYSVSREKKESFPLTVTSAQKNPTAFYLCATPTETFTEQFFGPGTRLTVL.

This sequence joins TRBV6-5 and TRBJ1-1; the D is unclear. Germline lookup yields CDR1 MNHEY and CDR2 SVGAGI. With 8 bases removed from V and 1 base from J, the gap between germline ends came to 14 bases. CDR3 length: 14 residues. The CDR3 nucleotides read TGTGCCAGCGCACCCCTGCGGGCGAACACTGAAGCTTTCTTT. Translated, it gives CASAPLRANTEAFF.

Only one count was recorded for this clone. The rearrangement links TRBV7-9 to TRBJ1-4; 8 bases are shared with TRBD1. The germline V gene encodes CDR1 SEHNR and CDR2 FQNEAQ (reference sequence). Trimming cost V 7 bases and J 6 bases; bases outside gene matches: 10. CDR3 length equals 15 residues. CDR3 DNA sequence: TGTGCCAGCACCGAGTCGACAGGGGCCTATGAAAAACTGTTTTTT. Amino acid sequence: CASTESTGAYEKLFF.

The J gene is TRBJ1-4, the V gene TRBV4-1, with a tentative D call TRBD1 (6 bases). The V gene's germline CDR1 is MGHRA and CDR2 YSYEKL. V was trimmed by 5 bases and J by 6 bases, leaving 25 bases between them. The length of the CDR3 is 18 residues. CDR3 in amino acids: CASSTPPPGAGDDEKLFF. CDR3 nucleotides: TGCGCCAGCAGCACTCCGCCTCCCGGGGCAGGGGATGATGAAAAACTGTTTTTT.

This CDR3 reads CASQDRADTQYF. Here the CDR3 DNA reads TGTGCCAGCCAAGACCGGGCAGATACGCAGTATTTT. The chain combines TRBV9 with TRBJ2-3, with D hard to call. V lost 7 bases and J lost 4, with 10 bases in between. The CDR3 is made up of 12 amino acids. The germline CDR1 and CDR2 sequences are SGDLS and YYNGEE.

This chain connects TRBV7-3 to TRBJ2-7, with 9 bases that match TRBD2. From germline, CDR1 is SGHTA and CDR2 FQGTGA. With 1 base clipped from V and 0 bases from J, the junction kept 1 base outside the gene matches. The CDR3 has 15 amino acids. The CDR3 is CASSLSSGSSYEQYF. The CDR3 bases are TGTGCCAGCAGCTTAAGTAGCGGGAGCTCCTACGAGCAGTACTTC.

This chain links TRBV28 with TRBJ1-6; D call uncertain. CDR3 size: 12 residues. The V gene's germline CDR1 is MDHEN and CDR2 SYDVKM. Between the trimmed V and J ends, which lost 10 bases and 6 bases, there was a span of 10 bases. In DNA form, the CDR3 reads TGTGCCACTATGGAGGTTAATTCACCCCTCCACTTT. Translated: CATMEVNSPLHF.